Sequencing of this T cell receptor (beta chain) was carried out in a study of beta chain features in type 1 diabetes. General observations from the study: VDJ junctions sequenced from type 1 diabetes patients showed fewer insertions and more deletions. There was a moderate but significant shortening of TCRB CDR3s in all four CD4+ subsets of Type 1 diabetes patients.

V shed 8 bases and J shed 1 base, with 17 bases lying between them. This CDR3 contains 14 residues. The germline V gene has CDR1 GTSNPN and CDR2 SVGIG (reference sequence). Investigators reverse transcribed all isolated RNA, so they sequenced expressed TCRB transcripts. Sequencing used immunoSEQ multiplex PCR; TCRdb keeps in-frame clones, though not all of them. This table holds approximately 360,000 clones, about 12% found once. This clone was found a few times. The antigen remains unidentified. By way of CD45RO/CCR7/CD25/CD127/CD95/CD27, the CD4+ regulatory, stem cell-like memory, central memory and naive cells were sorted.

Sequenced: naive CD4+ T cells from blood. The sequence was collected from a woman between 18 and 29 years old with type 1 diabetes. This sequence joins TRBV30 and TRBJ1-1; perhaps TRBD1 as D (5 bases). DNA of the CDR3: TGTGCCCTAAGGGTAGGGGACTGGAACACTGAAGCTTTCTTT. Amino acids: CALRVGDWNTEAFF.